The sample holds many counts of the clone carrying this TCR beta chain. This sample stems from a study of regulatory T cells in long-lasting Graves disease. Trimming cost V 3 bases and J 2 bases; bases outside gene matches: 6. The CDR3 is 16 residues long. Time point reported: newly diagnosed GD, antithyroid drugs for less than 3 months. Isolated PBMC RNA provided the starting material for the TCR library. iRepertoire HTBI primers and Arm-PCR of CDR3 regions built TCR beta libraries. MiXCR, run by TCRdb on the multiplex PCR reads, gives a single entry per CDR3 protein. The sample records a few hundred thousand distinct CDR3 sequences, about 15% being singletons. These data were also filed under a second study, of T cells in Graves' hyperthyroidism and ophthalmopathy. This second study notes: The model anticipated ophthalmopathy a median approximately 6.7 months pre-onset.

The specimen comprised peripheral blood mononuclear cells (PBMCs), sampled at new diagnosis, from a patient treated with antithyroid drugs. This chain connects TRBV12-3 or TRBV12-4 to TRBJ2-3; 9 bases align to TRBD1. The TCR was taken from a woman between 40 and 55 years old with Graves disease. CDR3 bases: TGTGCCAGCAGTTTCGTGGGACAGGGTTTCACAGATACGCAGTATTTT. Translated, it gives CASSFVGQGFTDTQYF.